This T cell receptor (beta chain) was captured by sequencing in a study of blood T cells in healthy people across ages (dated by TCRdb to 2013 to 2016). Background for the entire study: In model experiments, template switching captured about one uniquely barcoded TCR beta cDNA molecule for every two T cells. For two donors (one aged 18 to 30 and one aged 80 or older), the study analyzed two additional independent replicas of 1 million unique cDNA reads from the same blood draw. To track age-related changes in TCR beta repertoire diversity, the study relied on deep sequencing normalized with unique cDNA molecular identifiers. The donors were split into four age groups: young (average around 15 years), middle-aged (roughly 40), aged (approximately 60) and long-lived (roughly 88). Donors of different ages were randomly distributed across sequencing lanes to avoid experimental bias.

The library was made by 5' RACE. Sequencing relied on an Illumina HiSeq 2500. A second PCR of roughly 7 to 11 cycles was performed with a sample-barcoded 5' primer and a J-beta primer mix. Each TCR beta cDNA molecule received a unique molecular identifier from a template-switch 5' adaptor carrying 12 random nucleotides. At least 2.5 million CDR3-containing paired-end reads were obtained from each sample. The Mint cDNA synthesis kit, primed by a TRBC-specific oligonucleotide, was used to synthesize first-strand cDNA from all RNA. Following uracil-DNA glycosylase treatment, all cDNA underwent a first 18-cycle PCR with the universal primers M1SS and BC2_uni_R. The paper's data handling went like this. Each sample was normalized by randomly selecting 1 million high-quality reads, each carrying a distinct molecular identifier. Reads sharing molecular identifiers were discarded rather than binned into consensus sequences. MiTCR, set to a Q25 quality threshold and the strictest error-elimination algorithm, was used for CDR3 identification, clonotype clustering and error correction. Lower-bound total TCR beta diversity was estimated with a nonparametric unseen species model using Euler transformation. TCRdb reworked the public reads: Q25 trimming with fastp, MiXCR clone assembly, productive beta chains retained. Each CDR3 protein appears once, grouped with its most common genes and DNA. These V and J calls derive from TCRdb rather than the authors' analysis. The sample table records about 970,000 distinct CDR3 sequences; about 51% of these occur just once. The leading ten clones occupy about 20% of the sample.

The approximately 40 donors, aged about 6 to 95 years, were systemically healthy Caucasian individuals from Russia. Approximately 9.3 milliliters of peripheral blood were drawn from each donor into EDTA-treated Vacutainer tubes. Ficoll-Paque density-gradient centrifugation was used to isolate PBMCs, with at least 6.5 million per sample. Trizol reagent was used to extract total RNA from PBMCs, with at least 5.5 micrograms per sample. The percentages of naive CD45RAhigh/CD27high T cells were determined by flow cytometry on a PBMC aliquot from every donor. The full study reports these points: Estimates of total diversity based on one million sequenced T cells were regarded as lower bounds and as underestimates. There was a strong correlation between observed TCR beta diversity and the percentage of naive T cells measured by flow cytometry. Observed TCR beta diversity per million T cells fell roughly linearly with age, and a significant reduction was already apparent by age roughly 40. The CMV infection status of donors was not known, potentially confounding age-related changes in expanded clonotypes. The long-lived group showed more naive CD4+ T cells, fewer expanded clones and increased TCR diversity than the aged group, suggesting age selection. Because profiling used bulk unsorted PBMCs, naive and antigen-experienced compartments could not be compared conclusively.

The sample holds a few counts of this clonotype. The antigen it binds to is not known. Base quality data are lacking; no much larger clone is found one base away. Sequences KGHSH (CDR1) and LQKENI (CDR2) are obtained from the germline V gene. The V end loses 2 bases and the J end loses 0 bases, and a stretch of 11 bases separates them. Inclusive of the bounding cysteine and phenylalanine, the CDR3 is 16 residues long. The DNA shown is the 48-base CDR3, in frame from base 1. The chain was built from TRBV18 and TRBJ2-4, with the D gene call left open. This sequence originates from a woman in her sixties in good health. The sample consisted of blood. The CDR3 reads as follows: CASSPTGDVAKNIQYF. Here is the DNA: TGTGCCAGCTCACCAACTGGCGACGTAGCCAAAAACATTCAGTACTTC.